The sample holds many counts of the clone carrying this T cell receptor beta chain. Its antigen is unknown. Unique-molecular-identifier-tagged TCR beta cDNA libraries were used. The yield from approximately 1 to 10 million T cells was around 500,000 cDNA molecules in total. Each CDR3 protein is one row after TCRdb ran MiXCR on the PCR reads. The table has about 210,000 distinct CDR3 sequences, roughly 30% seen once. This record comes from a study of post-analysis software for immune sequencing data. Study-wide points: Five or six TRBV segments, TRBV5-6, TRBV5-1 and TRBV20-1 among them, were found more frequent in patients than controls. Batch-mates among the samples co-clustered strongly by F measure. Multiple sclerosis patients had significantly lower normalized Chao1 diversity than controls.

Trimming removed 1 base from V and 4 bases from J; junction bases left unmatched: 4. The CDR3 spans 14 residues. Looked up from germline, CDR1 is SQVTM and CDR2 is ANQGSEA. Source material: blood. V is TRBV29-1 and J is TRBJ1-2, with 9 nucleotides matching TRBD1. The receptor was isolated from a girl aged 2-17 years with multiple sclerosis. The CDR3 protein is CSVEGGQGSYGYTF. The CDR3, as DNA: TGCAGCGTTGAAGGAGGACAGGGGAGCTATGGCTACACCTTC.